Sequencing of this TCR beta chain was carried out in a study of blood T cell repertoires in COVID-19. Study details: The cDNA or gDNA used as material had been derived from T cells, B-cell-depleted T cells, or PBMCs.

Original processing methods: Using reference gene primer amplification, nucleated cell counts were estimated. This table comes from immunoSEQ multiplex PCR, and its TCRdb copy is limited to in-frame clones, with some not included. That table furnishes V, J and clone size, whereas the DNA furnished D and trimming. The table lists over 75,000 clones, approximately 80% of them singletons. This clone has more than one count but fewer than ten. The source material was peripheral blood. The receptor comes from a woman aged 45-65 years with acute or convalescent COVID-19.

CDR3 nucleotide sequence: TGCAGCGTGGACGCTCACGCGAGACGAGGGGAGACCCAGTACTTC. It translates to CSVDAHARRGETQYF. The rearrangement joins TRBV29-1 to TRBJ2-5; maybe TRBD2 (5 bases). CDR1 is SQVTM, CDR2 ANQGSEA, per germline. CDR3 length: 15 residues. The V end was cut by 6 bases, the J end by 5 bases, with 22 bases between.